Below are 17 T cell receptor beta chains sequenced from a single sample in a study of early T cells in non-severe SARS-CoV-2 infection. TCRdb recomputed calls from the 5' RACE reads with MiXCR, one row per CDR3 protein. The profile shows 35,000 to 55,000 distinct CDR3 sequences, around a tenth of them singletons. The material sequenced was whole blood. The receptors stem from an adult who was a healthcare worker with PCR-confirmed SARS-CoV-2 infection or an uninfected control (not recorded which).

This clonotype has a count of ten or more. The gene calls are TRBV15 and TRBJ2-6, with unresolved D. V lost 2 bases, J lost 1 base, and 12 bases lay in between. The V gene's germline CDR1 is LNHNV and CDR2 YYDKDF (reference sequence). The CDR3 extends over 17 amino acids. CDR3 coding DNA: TGTGCCACCAGCAGATCCCCGGCGGTTTCTGGGGCCAACGTCCTGACTTTC. Amino acids: CATSRSPAVSGANVLTF. The full variable domain, with the rest looked up from reference TRBV15 and TRBJ2-6, is DAMVIQNPRYQVTQFGKPVTLSCSQTLNHNVMYWYQQKSSQAPKLLFHYYDKDFNNEADTPDNFQSRRPNTSFCFLDIRSPGLGDTAMYLCATSRSPAVSGANVLTFGAGSRLTVL.

The table lists this clonotype with a few counts. The chain has TRBV9 and TRBJ2-3; no clear D. This CDR3 has 13 residues. The V gene's germline CDR1 is SGDLS and CDR2 YYNGEE. Trimming cost V 2 bases and J 2 bases, with 6 bases left between them. The CDR3 reads CASSVGYTDTQYF. The CDR3 DNA follows: TGTGCCAGCAGCGTCGGATACACAGATACGCAGTATTTT.

This clonotype has more than one count but fewer than ten. CDR3 protein: CASSTAAELFF. CDR3 DNA sequence: TGTGCCAGCAGCACCGCCGCGGAGCTGTTTTTT. This rearrangement joins TRBV28 to TRBJ2-2; D is undetermined. V lost 6 bases and J lost 10, with 9 bases in between. Germline V CDR1 and CDR2: MDHEN, SYDVKM. The CDR3 consists of 11 residues.

There are a few counts of this clonotype. The V call is TRBV2, the J call TRBJ1-1; no definite D call. CDR1 is SNHLY and CDR2 is FYNNEI in the germline V gene. The CDR3 is 14 residues long. Trimming removed 8 bases from V and 1 base from J, with 14 bases in between. The chain's CDR3 is CASGPPTANTEAFF. In DNA, the CDR3 is TGTGCCAGCGGTCCACCCACAGCGAACACTGAAGCTTTCTTT.

This clonotype was found many times. This chain connects TRBV28 to TRBJ2-1, with a tentative D call TRBD2 (6 bases). This CDR3 has 13 residues. The germline gives CDR1 MDHEN, CDR2 SYDVKM. The ends were cut back, 4 bases at V and 7 bases at J, with 11 bases in the middle. CDR3 in amino acids: CASSSPDYNEQFF. The CDR3 DNA sequence: TGTGCCAGCAGTTCGCCGGACTATAATGAGCAGTTCTTC.

In the case of this clonotype: Sequence at one end of the junction differs from germline and may be a read error. CDR3 protein: CASSEALRSGERF. CDR3 bases: TGTGCCAGCAGTGAAGCGCTTAGGTCCGGAGAACGATTC. This chain uses TRBV6-1 with TRBJ2-5; D not resolved. In germline, CDR1 is MNHNS, CDR2 SASEGT. CDR3 length: 13 amino acids.

The DNA for the CDR3 is TGTGCCAGCAGCCAGATCGGGTACGAGCAGTACTTC. This encodes CASSQIGYEQYF. V gene TRBV28 combines with J gene TRBJ2-7, with D uncertain. The CDR3 is 12 amino acids. CDR1 is MDHEN and CDR2 is SYDVKM in the germline V gene. Trimming shortened V by 6 bases and J by 4 bases, and 10 bases separated the two germline ends.

This clonotype occurred many times. The chain joins TRBV29-1 to TRBJ2-7, with D uncertain. With 6 bases removed from V and 2 bases from J, the gap between germline ends came to 17 bases. Looked up from germline, CDR1 is SQVTM and CDR2 is ANQGSEA. The CDR3 extends over 14 amino acids. The CDR3 nucleotides are TGCAGCGTACCAGACCCAAAGACGGCCTACGAGCAGTACTTC. Its protein product is CSVPDPKTAYEQYF.

This chain links TRBV4-2 with TRBJ1-2; tentatively, D is TRBD1 (6 bases). This CDR3 is built from 15 residues. V lost 0 bases, J lost 5 bases, and 13 bases lay in between. The germline V gene has CDR1 LGHNA and CDR2 YNFKEQ. The CDR3 spells CASSQDLTGRYGYTF. In DNA, the CDR3 is TGTGCCAGCAGCCAAGATTTGACAGGACGTTATGGCTACACCTTC.

V usage is TRBV12-3 or TRBV12-4 and J usage is TRBJ1-2, with unresolved D. The CDR3 spans 15 residues. V was shortened by 1 base and J by 6 bases, with 15 bases between the two germline ends. CDR3 loop: CASSLGSAGIDGYTF. CDR3 sequence (DNA): TGTGCCAGCAGTTTAGGGTCCGCGGGCATCGATGGCTACACCTTC.

This clonotype was counted many times. This chain uses TRBV3-1 with TRBJ2-1, with 8 nucleotides matching TRBD2. The CDR3 runs to 15 residues. Losses at the gene ends were 4 bases for V and 12 bases for J; bases not matched to a gene: 14. From germline, CDR1 is LGHDT and CDR2 YNNKEL (reference sequence). This CDR3 is CASSPGGSGTAGQFF. The CDR3 coding sequence is TGTGCCAGCAGCCCGGGGGGTAGCGGGACCGCAGGGCAGTTCTTC.

This clonotype was recorded at least ten times. The gene calls are TRBV11-1 and TRBJ2-3; D remains ambiguous. With 5 bases removed from V and 1 base from J, the gap between germline ends came to 10 bases. The CDR3 runs to 14 residues. CDR1 is SGHAT and CDR2 is FQDESV in the germline V gene (reference sequence). CDR3: CASSPTVRTDTQYF. In nucleotides, the CDR3 is TGTGCCAGCAGCCCCACAGTCCGCACAGATACGCAGTATTTT.

CDR3 sequence reads: CASRNPGGRSPLHF. The CDR3 DNA is TGCGCCAGCCGAAACCCAGGGGGCCGGTCACCCCTCCACTTT. This rearrangement joins TRBV4-1 to TRBJ1-6; 8 nucleotides align to TRBD1. Germline values: CDR1 MGHRA, CDR2 YSYEKL. The CDR3 is 14 residues long. V trimming: 8 bases; J trimming: 10 bases; junction bases outside the gene matches: 10.

In its sample, this clonotype was seen a few times. V gene TRBV27 combines with J gene TRBJ2-3; D uncertain. The CDR3 is made up of 15 amino acids. CDR1 is MNHEY and CDR2 is SMNVEV in the germline V gene (reference sequence). The ends were cut back, 1 base at V and 2 bases at J, with 10 bases in the middle. The CDR3 loop is CASSLFDSPTDTQYF. CDR3 nucleotides: TGTGCCAGCAGTTTATTCGATTCCCCCACAGATACGCAGTATTTT.

This clonotype occurred many times. The chain uses TRBV12-3 or TRBV12-4 and TRBJ2-2; tentatively, D is TRBD2 (6 bases). V shed 5 bases and J shed 1 base, with 26 bases lying between them. CDR3 length: 20 amino acids. The CDR3, as DNA: TGTGCCAGCAGTCCCCGGGCGCCCCTACGTGGAGGGCTGAACACCGGGGAGCTGTTTTTT. It yields the protein CASSPRAPLRGGLNTGELFF.

The chain links TRBV25-1 to TRBJ2-7, with D hard to call. CDR1 is MGHDK and CDR2 is SYGVNS in the germline V gene. The CDR3 totals 14 residues. The V gene lost 7 bases and the J gene lost 1 base, with 14 bases spanning the gap. CDR3 DNA sequence: TGTGCCAGCACCGACGGTCGGTTGTCCTACGAGCAGTACTTC. Its protein product is CASTDGRLSYEQYF.

This clonotype occurred once. This could be a read error, since a much larger clone is one nucleotide away. This chain connects TRBV19 to TRBJ2-1; the D gene could be TRBD1 or TRBD2 (5 bases each). Germline V gives CDR1 LNHDA, CDR2 SQIVND (reference sequence). This CDR3 is built from 16 residues. DNA of the CDR3: TGTGCCAGTAGTCTCCCCCGGGACGTCTCCTACAATAAGCAGTTCTTC. Protein: CASSLPRDVSYNKQFF. Supplemented by reference TRBV19 and TRBJ2-1, the full variable domain reads DGGITQSPKYLFRKEGQNVTLSCEQNLNHDAMYWYRQDPGQGLRLIYYSQIVNDFQKGDIAEGYSVSREKKESFPLTVTSAQKNPTAFYLCASSLPRDVSYNKQFFGPGTRLTVL.